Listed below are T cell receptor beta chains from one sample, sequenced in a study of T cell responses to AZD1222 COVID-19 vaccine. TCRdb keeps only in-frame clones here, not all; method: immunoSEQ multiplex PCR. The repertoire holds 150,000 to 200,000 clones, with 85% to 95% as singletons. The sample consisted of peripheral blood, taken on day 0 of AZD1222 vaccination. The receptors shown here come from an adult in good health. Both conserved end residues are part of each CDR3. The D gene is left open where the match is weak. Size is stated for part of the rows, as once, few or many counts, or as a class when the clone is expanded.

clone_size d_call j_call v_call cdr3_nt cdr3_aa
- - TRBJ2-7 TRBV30 TGTGCCTGGAAAGTGGCCCTCAGGGCCTCCGAGCAGTACTTC CAWKVALRASEQYF
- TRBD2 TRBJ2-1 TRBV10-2 TGCGCCAGCAGGGGGATGGATACTAGCGGGAGCTCCTACAATGAGCAGTTCTTC CASRGMDTSGSSYNEQFF
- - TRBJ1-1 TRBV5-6 TGTGCCAGCAGCCCACTCAGGGGATTGAACACTGAAGCTTTCTTT CASSPLRGLNTEAFF
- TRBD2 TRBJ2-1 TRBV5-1 TGCGCCAGCAGCTTACAAATGCTAGCGGGATACAATGAGCAGTTCTTC CASSLQMLAGYNEQFF
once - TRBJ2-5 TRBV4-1 TGCGCCAGCAGCCAAGATTTGAGGGTAGTTGGGGGGGAGACCCAGTACTTC CASSQDLRVVGGETQYF
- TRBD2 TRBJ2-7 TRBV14 TGTGCCAGCAGCCAAGCCCCTTCTAGCGGGAGGGCCGACGAGCAGTACTTC CASSQAPSSGRADEQYF
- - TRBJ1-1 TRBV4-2 TGTGCCAGCAGCCAAGATGGGAGGGGTTGGAACACTGAAGCTTTCTTT CASSQDGRGWNTEAFF
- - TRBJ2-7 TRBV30 TGTGCCTGGAAGGCAGGGACCTCCTACGAGCAGTACTTC CAWKAGTSYEQYF
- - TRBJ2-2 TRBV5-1 TGCGCCAGCAGCTCCCCCCATGTGGCCGGGGAGCTGTTTTTT CASSSPHVAGELFF
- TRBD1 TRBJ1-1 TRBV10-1 TGCGCCAGCAGTCCAGCAGGGGGCGGTGAAGCTTTCTTT CASSPAGGGEAFF
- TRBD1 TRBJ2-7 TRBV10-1 TGCGCCAGCAGTGAGAGATGGACAGGGCCCGACGAGCAGTACTTC CASSERWTGPDEQYF
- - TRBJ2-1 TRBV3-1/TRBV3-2 TGTGCCAGCAGCCGCCTCCTCTACAATGAGCAGTTCTTC CASSRLLYNEQFF
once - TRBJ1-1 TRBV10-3 TGTGCCATCAGTGAGTCTGGAACACTGAACACTGAAGCTTTCTTT CAISESGTLNTEAFF
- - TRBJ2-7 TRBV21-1 TGTGCCAGCAGGATCCTCACCGGGACAGGGTCGGTGTACTTC CASRILTGTGSVYF
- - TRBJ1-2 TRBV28 TGTGCCAGCAGCTTTGGGACATCTGGCTACACCTTC CASSFGTSGYTF
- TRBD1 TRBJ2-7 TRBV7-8 TGTGCCAGCAGCCTCATTCCGGGACAGGGGAACTACGAGCAGTACTTC CASSLIPGQGNYEQYF
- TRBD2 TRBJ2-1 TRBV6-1 TGTGCCAGCAGTGAAGGTAGTAGCGGGAGCGGCAATGAGCAGTTCTTC CASSEGSSGSGNEQFF
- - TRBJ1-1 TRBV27 TGTGCCAGCCGGGGTGGGGGGATAAACACTGAAGCTTTCTTT CASRGGGINTEAFF
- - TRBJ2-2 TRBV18 TGTGCCAGCACTAAGAGGGGAGTACCGACCGGGGAGCTGTTTTTT CASTKRGVPTGELFF
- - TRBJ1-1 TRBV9 TGTGCCAGCAGCGTAGGTCAGGTGAACACTGAAGCTTTCTTT CASSVGQVNTEAFF
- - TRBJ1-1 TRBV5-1 TGCGCCAGCAGCAGAACGGACGGGCTGCTAGGGAACACTGAAGCTTTCTTT CASSRTDGLLGNTEAFF
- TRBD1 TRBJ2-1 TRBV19 TGTGCCAGTAGTTCCTCGACAGGGATTTTCGACAATGAGCAGTTCTTC CASSSSTGIFDNEQFF
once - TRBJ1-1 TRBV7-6 TGTGCCAGCAGCTTAGGGGCAGGGACATGGAACACTGAAGCTTTCTTT CASSLGAGTWNTEAFF
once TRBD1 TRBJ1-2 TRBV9 TGTGCATCCACAGGGGCTGATTTCTATGGCTACACCTTC CASTGADFYGYTF
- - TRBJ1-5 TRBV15 TGTGCCACCAGCAGAGATCAGGCGGGAGAGCCCCAGCATTTT CATSRDQAGEPQHF
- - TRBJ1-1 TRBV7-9 TGTGCCAGCAGCTTGCGCAGGGATAAACGGGAAGCTTTCTTT CASSLRRDKREAFF
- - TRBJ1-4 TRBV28 TGTGCCAGCATTAGGGGACCTACTAATGAAAAACTGTTTTTT CASIRGPTNEKLFF
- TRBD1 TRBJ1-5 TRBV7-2 TGTGCCAGCAGCGAGACAGGGTTCCCCCAGCATTTT CASSETGFPQHF
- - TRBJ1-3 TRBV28 TGTGCCAGCAGTGTACCCCCGGGAAACACCATATATTTT CASSVPPGNTIYF
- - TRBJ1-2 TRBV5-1 TGCGCCAGCAGCTTGGGGCAGGGTAGAGGCTACACCTTC CASSLGQGRGYTF
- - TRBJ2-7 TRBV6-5 TGTGCCAGCAATACCGGGACAAAACCTTACGAGCAGTACTTC CASNTGTKPYEQYF
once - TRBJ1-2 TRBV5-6 TGTGCCAGCAGTTTCCCCGACGGGGGCGGCTATGGCTACACCTTC CASSFPDGGGYGYTF
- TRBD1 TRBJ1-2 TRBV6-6 TGTGCCAGCAGTTATTCGGACAGGGGGTCCTTGGGCTACACCTTC CASSYSDRGSLGYTF
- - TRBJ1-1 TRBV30 TGTGCCTGGCAGGACAGAAACACTGAAGCTTTCTTT CAWQDRNTEAFF
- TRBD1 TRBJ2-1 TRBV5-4 TGTGCCAGCAGCCAGGACAGGGGGTGGAATGAGCAGTTCTTC CASSQDRGWNEQFF
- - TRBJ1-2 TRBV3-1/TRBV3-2 TGTGCCAGCAGCACTCGAGGGGGCTACACCTTC CASSTRGGYTF
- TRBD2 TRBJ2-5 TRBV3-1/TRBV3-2 TGTGCCAGCAGCCAAGGCGGGAGGGAGACCCAGTACTTC CASSQGGRETQYF
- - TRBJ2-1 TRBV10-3 TGTGCCATCAGTGAGCCGGGTGAGCAGTTCTTC CAISEPGEQFF
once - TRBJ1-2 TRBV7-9 TGTGCCAGCAGCGGAGACCTTGATGGCTACACCTTC CASSGDLDGYTF
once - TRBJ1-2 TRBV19 TGTGCCAGTAGTAGTTTCTATGGCTACACCTTC CASSSFYGYTF
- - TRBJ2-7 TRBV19 TGTGCCAGTAGGTTTTCGCGCGGCTCCTCCTACGAGCAGTACTTC CASRFSRGSSYEQYF
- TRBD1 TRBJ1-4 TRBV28 TGTGCCAGCAGTCCGTGGACAGGGGGCGAAGAAAAACTGTTTTTT CASSPWTGGEEKLFF
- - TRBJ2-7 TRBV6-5 TGTGCCAGCAGTTACAATCAAGGGCCCTACGAGCAGTACTTC CASSYNQGPYEQYF
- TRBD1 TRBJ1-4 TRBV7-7 TGTGCTAGCAGCTTGGGGACAGCTTTTAATGAAAAACTGTTTTTT CASSLGTAFNEKLFF